This T cell receptor beta chain is drawn from a study of T cell changes during pregnancy in multiple sclerosis. Germline lookup yields CDR1 MNHNS and CDR2 SASEGT. Unmatched junction bases numbered 8, after V lost 1 base and J lost 4 bases. This CDR3 region has 17 residues. This table comes from immunoSEQ multiplex PCR, and its TCRdb copy is limited to in-frame clones, with some not included. The sample has tens of thousands of clones, approximately 92% seen once. The input for sequencing was peripheral blood, taken in the first trimester of pregnancy. This TCR was sampled from a female donor with multiple sclerosis, enrolled in a pregnancy study. The V and J genes are TRBV6-1 and TRBJ2-1; the match to TRBD2 covers 9 bases. CDR3 DNA sequence: TGTGCCAGCAGTGAAGTATTTGCTAGCGGGGATTACAATGAGCAGTTCTTC. Encoded protein: CASSEVFASGDYNEQFF.